The 2 T cell receptor beta chains in this list originate from one sample, sequenced in a study of T cell clones after liver transplantation. Libraries were prepared by immunoSEQ multiplex PCR; TCRdb keeps only in-frame clonotypes and omits some of them. The data show around 15,000 clones, around nine tenths seen once. The sample in question was CD8+ T cells from blood, obtained before liver transplant. Receptor source: a human donor who received a liver transplant.

This clone showed up just once. The genes are TRBV29-1 and TRBJ2-1; 9 nucleotides match TRBD2. V dropped 4 bases and J dropped 9; count of bases not matched to a gene: 7. The CDR3 is made up of 13 amino acids. In germline, CDR1 is SQVTM, CDR2 ANQGSEA. The CDR3 nucleotides are TGCAGCGTTGTCCGGACTAGCGTGACTGAGCAGTTCTTC. Encoded protein: CSVVRTSVTEQFF.

V gene TRBV25-1 combines with J gene TRBJ2-3, with TRBD2 matching 7 bases. Germline CDR1 reads MGHDK; CDR2 reads SYGVNS. There are 13 residues in the CDR3. Trimming at V came to 5 bases and at J to 3 bases, leaving 2 bases not matched to a gene. The CDR3, as DNA: TGTGCCAGCAGTCCGGGGGGAACAGATACGCAGTATTTT. Translated: CASSPGGTDTQYF. Drawing the rest from reference TRBV25-1 and TRBJ2-3, the complete variable domain is EADIYQTPRYLVIGTGKKITLECSQTMGHDKMYWYQQDPGMELHLIHYSYGVNSTEKGDLSSESTVSRIRTEHFPLTLESARPSHTSQYLCASSPGGTDTQYFGPGTRLTVL.